This T cell receptor (beta chain) was documented in a study of cytotoxic CD8 clonotypes in ibrutinib-treated CLL. Overall study context: Around 25 partial and 2 complete responses; at median 68 months, around 15 remitted, 12 progressed.

Produced via immunoSEQ multiplex PCR; TCRdb's table is partial and in-frame only. Of more than 85,000 clones in the sample, almost 80% were seen once. Trimming took 2 bases from V and 7 from J, leaving 8 bases between them. CDR3 length equals 13 residues. CDR1 and CDR2 (germline): MNHNY, SVGAGI (reference sequence). Sequences were derived from PBMCs, sampled after 12 months of ibrutinib treatment. The source of this sequence is a human donor with chronic lymphocytic leukemia. V is TRBV6-6 and J is TRBJ2-2; D not resolved. The CDR3 sequence: CASSYVRLGELFF. CDR3 coding DNA: TGTGCCAGCAGTTACGTTCGGCTCGGGGAGCTGTTTTTT.